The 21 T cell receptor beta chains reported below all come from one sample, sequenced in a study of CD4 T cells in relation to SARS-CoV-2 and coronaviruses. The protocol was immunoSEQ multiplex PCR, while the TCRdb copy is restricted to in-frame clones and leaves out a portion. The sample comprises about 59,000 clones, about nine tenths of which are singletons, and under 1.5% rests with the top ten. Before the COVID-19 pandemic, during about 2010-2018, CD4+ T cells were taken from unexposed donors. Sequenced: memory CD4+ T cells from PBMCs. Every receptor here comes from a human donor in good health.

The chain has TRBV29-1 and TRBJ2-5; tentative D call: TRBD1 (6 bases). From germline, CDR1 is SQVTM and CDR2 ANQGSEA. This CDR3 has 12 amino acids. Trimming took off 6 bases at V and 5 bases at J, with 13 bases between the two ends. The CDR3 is CSVDRSQETQYF. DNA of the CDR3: TGCAGCGTCGACAGGTCCCAGGAGACCCAGTACTTC.

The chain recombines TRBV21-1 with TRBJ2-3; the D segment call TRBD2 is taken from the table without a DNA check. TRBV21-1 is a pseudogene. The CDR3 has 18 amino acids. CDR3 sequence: CASSKGGGAGGGTDTQYF. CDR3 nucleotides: TGTGCCAGCAGCAAAGGAGGGGGTGCGGGAGGGGGCACAGATACGCAGTATTTT.

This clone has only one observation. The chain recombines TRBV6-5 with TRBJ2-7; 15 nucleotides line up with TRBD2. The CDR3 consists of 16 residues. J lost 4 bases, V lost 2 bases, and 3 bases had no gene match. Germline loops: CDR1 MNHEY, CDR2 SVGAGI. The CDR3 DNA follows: TGTGCCAGCAGTTACACCGGGACTAGCGGGAGGTACGAGCAGTACTTC. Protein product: CASSYTGTSGRYEQYF.

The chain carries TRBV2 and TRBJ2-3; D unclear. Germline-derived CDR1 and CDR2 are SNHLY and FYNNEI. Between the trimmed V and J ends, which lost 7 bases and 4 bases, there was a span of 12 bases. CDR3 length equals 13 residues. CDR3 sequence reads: CASNDRNADTQYF. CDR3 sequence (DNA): TGTGCCAGCAACGATAGAAACGCAGATACGCAGTATTTT.

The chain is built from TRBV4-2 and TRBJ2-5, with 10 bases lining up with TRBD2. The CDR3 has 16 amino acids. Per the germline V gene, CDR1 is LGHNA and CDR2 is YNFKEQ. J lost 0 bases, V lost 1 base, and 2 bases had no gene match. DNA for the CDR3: TGTGCCAGCAGCCAAGGGACTAGCGGAAACCAAGAGACCCAGTACTTC. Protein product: CASSQGTSGNQETQYF.

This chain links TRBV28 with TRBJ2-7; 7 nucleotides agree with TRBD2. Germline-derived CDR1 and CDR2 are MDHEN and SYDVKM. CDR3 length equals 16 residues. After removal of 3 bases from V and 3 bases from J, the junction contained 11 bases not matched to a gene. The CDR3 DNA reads TGTGCCAGCAGTTTCATGGCGGGAGTCTCCGTCTACGAGCAGTACTTC. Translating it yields CASSFMAGVSVYEQYF.

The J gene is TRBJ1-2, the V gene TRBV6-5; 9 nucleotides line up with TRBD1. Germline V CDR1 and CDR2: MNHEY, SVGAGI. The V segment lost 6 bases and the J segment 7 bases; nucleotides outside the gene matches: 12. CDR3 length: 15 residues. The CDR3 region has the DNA TGTGCCAGCAGGGGACAGGGAATTGTGCGGCGTGGCTACACCTTC. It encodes CASRGQGIVRRGYTF.

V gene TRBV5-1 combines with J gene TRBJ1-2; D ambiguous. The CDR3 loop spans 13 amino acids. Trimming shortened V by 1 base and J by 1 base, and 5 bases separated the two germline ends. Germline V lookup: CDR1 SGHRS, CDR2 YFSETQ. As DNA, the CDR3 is TGCGCCAGCAGCTTGCGCCGTAACTATGGCTACACCTTC. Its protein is CASSLRRNYGYTF.

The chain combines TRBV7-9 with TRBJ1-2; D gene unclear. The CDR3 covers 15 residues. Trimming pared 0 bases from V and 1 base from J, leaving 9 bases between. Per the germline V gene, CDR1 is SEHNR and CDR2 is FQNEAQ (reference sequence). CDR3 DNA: TGTGCCAGCAGCTTAGCGAGCGGCCTTAACTATGGCTACACCTTC. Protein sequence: CASSLASGLNYGYTF.

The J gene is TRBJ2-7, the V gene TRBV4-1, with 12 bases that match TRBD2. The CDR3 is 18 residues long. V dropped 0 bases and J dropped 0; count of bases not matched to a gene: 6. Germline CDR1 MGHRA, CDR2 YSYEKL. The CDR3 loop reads CASSQDPTTSGSSYEQYF. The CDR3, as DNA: TGCGCCAGCAGCCAAGACCCTACGACTAGCGGGAGCTCCTACGAGCAGTACTTC.

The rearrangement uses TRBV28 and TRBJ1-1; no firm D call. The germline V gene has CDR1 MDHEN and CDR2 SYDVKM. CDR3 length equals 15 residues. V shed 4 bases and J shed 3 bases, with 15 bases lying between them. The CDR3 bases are TGTGCCAGCAGTTCGATGGGAGCCGGCCACACTGAAGCTTTCTTT. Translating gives CASSSMGAGHTEAFF.

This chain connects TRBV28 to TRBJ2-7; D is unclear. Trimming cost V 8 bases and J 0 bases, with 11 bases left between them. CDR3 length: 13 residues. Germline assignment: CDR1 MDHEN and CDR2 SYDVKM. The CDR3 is CASSGSPSYEQYF. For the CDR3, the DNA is TGTGCCAGCTCTGGCAGTCCCTCCTACGAGCAGTACTTC.

The CDR3 DNA is TGTGCCAGCAGCACTACTAGCGGTGCCACAGATACGCAGTATTTT. Protein product: CASSTTSGATDTQYF. The chain joins TRBV7-3 to TRBJ2-3; TRBD2 aligns across 8 bases. The CDR3 extends over 15 amino acids. CDR1 SGHTA and CDR2 FQGTGA come from the germline V gene. The V segment lost 5 bases and the J segment 2 bases; nucleotides outside the gene matches: 6.

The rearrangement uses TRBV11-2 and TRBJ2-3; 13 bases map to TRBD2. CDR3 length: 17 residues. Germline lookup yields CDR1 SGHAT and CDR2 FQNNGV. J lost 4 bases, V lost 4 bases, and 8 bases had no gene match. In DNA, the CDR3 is TGTGCCAGCAGCTCCCGGACTAGCGGGAGAGGGTCAGATACGCAGTATTTT. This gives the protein CASSSRTSGRGSDTQYF.

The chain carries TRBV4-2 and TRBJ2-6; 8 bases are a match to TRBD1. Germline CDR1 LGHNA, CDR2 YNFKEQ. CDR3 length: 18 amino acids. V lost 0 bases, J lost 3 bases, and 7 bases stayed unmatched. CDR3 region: CASSQEGQGASGANVLTF. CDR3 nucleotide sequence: TGTGCCAGCAGCCAAGAAGGGCAGGGGGCTAGTGGGGCCAACGTCCTGACTTTC.

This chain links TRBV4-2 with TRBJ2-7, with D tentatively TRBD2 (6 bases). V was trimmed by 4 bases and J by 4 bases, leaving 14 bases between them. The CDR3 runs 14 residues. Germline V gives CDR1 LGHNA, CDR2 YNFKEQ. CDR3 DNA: TGTGCCAGCAGCCTAGGGGAGGCTCCTTACGAGCAGTACTTC. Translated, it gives CASSLGEAPYEQYF.

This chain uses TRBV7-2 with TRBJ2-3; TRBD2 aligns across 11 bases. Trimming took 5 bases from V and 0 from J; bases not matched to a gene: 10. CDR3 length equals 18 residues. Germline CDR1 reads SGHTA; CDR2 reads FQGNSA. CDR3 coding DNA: TGTGCCAGCAGCCTTACTAGCGGGAGCTCTGGTAGCACAGATACGCAGTATTTT. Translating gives CASSLTSGSSGSTDTQYF.

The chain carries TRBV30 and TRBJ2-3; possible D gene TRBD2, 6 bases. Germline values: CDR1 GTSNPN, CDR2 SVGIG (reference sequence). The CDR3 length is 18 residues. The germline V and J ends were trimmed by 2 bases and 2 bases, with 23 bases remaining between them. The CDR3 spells CAWSNVINWEEATDTQYF. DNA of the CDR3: TGTGCCTGGAGTAACGTGATCAATTGGGAGGAGGCCACAGATACGCAGTATTTT.

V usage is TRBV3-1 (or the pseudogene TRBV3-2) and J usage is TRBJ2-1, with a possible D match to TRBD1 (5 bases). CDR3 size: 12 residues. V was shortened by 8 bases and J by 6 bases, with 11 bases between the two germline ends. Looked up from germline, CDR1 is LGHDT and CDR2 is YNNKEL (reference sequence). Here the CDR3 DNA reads TGTGCCAGCGCCCGGACAAGCAATGAGCAGTTCTTC. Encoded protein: CASARTSNEQFF.

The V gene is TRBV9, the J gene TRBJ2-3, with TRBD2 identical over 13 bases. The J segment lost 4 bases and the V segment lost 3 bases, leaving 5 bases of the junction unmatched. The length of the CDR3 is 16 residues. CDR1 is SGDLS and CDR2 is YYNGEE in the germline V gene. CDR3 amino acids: CASSAGLAGAADTQYF. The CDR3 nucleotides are TGTGCCAGCAGCGCCGGACTAGCGGGGGCGGCAGATACGCAGTATTTT.

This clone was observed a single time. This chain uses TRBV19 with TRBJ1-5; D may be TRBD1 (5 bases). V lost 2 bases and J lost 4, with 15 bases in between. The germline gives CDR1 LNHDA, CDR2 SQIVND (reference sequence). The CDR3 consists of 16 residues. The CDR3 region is CASSISRVGGNQPQHF. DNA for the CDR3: TGTGCCAGTAGTATAAGCAGGGTAGGAGGAAATCAGCCCCAGCATTTT.